These 12 T cell receptor beta chains share one sample of origin, sequenced in a study of graft-versus-host responses after intestinal transplantation. The assay was immunoSEQ multiplex PCR, and TCRdb's table has in-frame clones only and misses some. The table has 90,000 to 100,000 clones, roughly 88% seen once. Sequencing was performed on PBMCs, taken 255 days after intestinal transplant. These receptors came from a human patient who received an intestinal transplant, so some T cells may come from the graft donor.

The chain links TRBV2 to TRBJ1-1, with no clear D. The germline CDR1 and CDR2 sequences are SNHLY and FYNNEI. This CDR3 is built from 14 residues. V was clipped by 6 bases and J by 1 base, with 12 bases between them. The CDR3 nucleotides are TGTGCCAGCAGCCTAAAGGGCGGGAACACTGAAGCTTTCTTT. This gives the protein CASSLKGGNTEAFF.

Only a few counts were recorded for this clone. The rearrangement joins TRBV28 to TRBJ2-1, with a tentative D call TRBD1 (6 bases). Per germline, CDR1 MDHEN and CDR2 SYDVKM. Trimming removed 6 bases at V and 8 bases at J, with 14 bases between. The CDR3 is 13 amino acids. CDR3 coding DNA: TGTGCCAGCAGAAGACAGGTACGGGATGAGCAGTTCTTC. It yields the protein CASRRQVRDEQFF. Variable domain in full (rest from reference TRBV28 and TRBJ2-1): DVKVTQSSRYLVKRTGEKVFLECVQDMDHENMFWYRQDPGLGLRLIYFSYDVKMKEKGDIPEGYSVSREKKERFSLILESASTNQTSMYLCASRRQVRDEQFFGPGTRLTVL.

This clone was seen a single time. The V call is TRBV6-5, the J call TRBJ1-1, with TRBD1 matching 7 bases. The CDR3 runs to 14 residues. With V trimmed by 6 bases and J by 5 bases, 9 bases remained unmatched. In germline, CDR1 is MNHEY, CDR2 SVGAGI. CDR3: CASRPTGEGTEAFF. The CDR3 DNA is TGTGCCAGCAGACCAACAGGGGAGGGGACTGAAGCTTTCTTT.

The chain has TRBV6-1 and TRBJ1-1; D is uncertain. Per germline, CDR1 MNHNS and CDR2 SASEGT. The CDR3 is 14 residues long. The V end lost 0 bases, the J end lost 0 bases, and 5 bases lay between the germline ends. CDR3 nucleotide sequence: TGTGCCAGCAGTGAAGCCGGCCTGAACACTGAAGCTTTCTTT. It translates to CASSEAGLNTEAFF.

The chain joins TRBV5-1 to TRBJ2-7; the D is unclear. This CDR3 spans 13 amino acids. The germline CDR1 and CDR2 sequences are SGHRS and YFSETQ. Between the trimmed V and J ends, which lost 0 bases and 4 bases, there was a span of 8 bases. Here the CDR3 reads CASSLAPSYEQYV. CDR3 nucleotide sequence: TGCGCCAGCAGCTTGGCCCCCAGTTACGAGCAGTACGTC.

CDR3 bases: TGTGCCAGCAGCTTAGCAGGCGGGGGCGGCAATCAGCCCCAGCATTTT. Its protein is CASSLAGGGGNQPQHF. The rearrangement uses TRBV7-2 and TRBJ1-5; tentative D call: TRBD1 (6 bases). V lost 0 bases and J lost 2, with 11 bases in between. Germline V gene data show CDR1 as SGHTA and CDR2 as FQGNSA. The CDR3 is made up of 16 amino acids.

The chain recombines TRBV9 with TRBJ2-3; D is perhaps TRBD1 (5 bases). The CDR3 extends over 13 amino acids. With 1 base removed from V and 3 bases from J, the gap between germline ends came to 6 bases. The germline gives CDR1 SGDLS, CDR2 YYNGEE. The DNA of the CDR3 is TGTGCCAGCAGCGTAAAGGGGACAGATACGCAGTATTTT. Protein: CASSVKGTDTQYF.

The J gene is TRBJ2-7, the V gene TRBV5-1; TRBD2 aligns across 8 bases. This CDR3 has 18 residues. The J segment lost 6 bases and the V segment lost 0 bases, leaving 17 bases of the junction unmatched. Per the germline V gene, CDR1 is SGHRS and CDR2 is YFSETQ. Here the CDR3 reads CASSLEGPSGPKQREQYV. The CDR3 DNA is TGCGCCAGCAGCTTGGAAGGGCCTAGCGGGCCAAAACAACGCGAGCAGTACGTC.

The chain couples TRBV6-5 to TRBJ1-1, with TRBD1 matching 11 bases. The CDR3 is 14 amino acids. Trimming at V came to 5 bases and at J to 4 bases, leaving 3 bases not matched to a gene. Germline loops: CDR1 MNHEY, CDR2 SVGAGI. The CDR3 DNA reads as TGTGCCAGCAGTACCGGGACAGGGGGCACTGAAGCTTTCTTT. This encodes CASSTGTGGTEAFF.

This clone appeared once. The rearrangement uses TRBV12-5 and TRBJ2-1, with D tentatively TRBD2 (6 bases). Germline CDR1 is LGHNT and CDR2 is FRNRAP. The CDR3 runs 15 residues. The V end was cut by 3 bases, the J end by 2 bases, with 11 bases between. CDR3 sequence reads: CASGFGGEAYNEQFF. CDR3 nucleotide sequence: TGTGCTAGTGGTTTTGGAGGGGAGGCCTACAATGAGCAGTTCTTC.

The gene calls are TRBV9 and TRBJ2-7; D is possibly TRBD1 (6 bases). The CDR3 has 14 amino acids. The germline V gene has CDR1 SGDLS and CDR2 YYNGEE. V gave up 0 bases and J gave up 3 bases, with 10 bases separating them. As DNA, the CDR3 is TGTGCCAGCAGCGTAGGACAGGTAGACTACGAGCAGTACTTC. Translation gives CASSVGQVDYEQYF.

CDR3 loop: CASSPDTSGNTIYF. The CDR3 DNA follows: TGTGCCAGCAGCCCCGATACCTCTGGAAACACCATATATTTT. V gene TRBV7-6 combines with J gene TRBJ1-3; D gene unclear. This CDR3 has 14 residues. The V end lost 5 bases, the J end lost 0 bases, and 8 bases lay between the germline ends. In germline, CDR1 is SGHVS, CDR2 FNYEAQ.